The next 8 T cell receptor beta chains were all read from a single sample in a study of blood T cell repertoires in COVID-19. Sequencing was performed with immunoSEQ multiplex PCR; in TCRdb, only in-frame clones are kept and a portion is missing. The sample contains 20,000 to 30,000 clones, around 86% of which appear only once. Sequencing was carried out using peripheral blood. The receptors here all came from a man aged 50 to 60 with active COVID-19.

This rearrangement joins TRBV24-1 to TRBJ1-5; TRBD1 agrees at 7 bases. CDR3 length: 15 residues. Germline trimming cut 4 bases from V and 3 bases from J; bases unmatched to any gene: 5. Germline lookup yields CDR1 KGHDR and CDR2 SFDVKD. CDR3 sequence (DNA): TGTGCCACCAGTGAGGGACAGCCGAACAATCAGCCCCAGCATTTT. This gives the protein CATSEGQPNNQPQHF.

V is TRBV7-2 and J is TRBJ2-1; no clear D. Germline lookup yields CDR1 SGHTA and CDR2 FQGNSA. The V end was cut by 3 bases, the J end by 0 bases, with 12 bases between. The CDR3 extends over 16 amino acids. The CDR3 sequence: CASSFARTFSYNEQFF. DNA for the CDR3: TGTGCCAGCAGCTTCGCCAGAACCTTCTCCTACAATGAGCAGTTCTTC. Looking up the rest from reference TRBV7-2 and TRBJ2-1 gives the full variable domain: GAGVSQSPSNKVTEKGKDVELRCDPISGHTALYWYRQSLGQGLEFLIYFQGNSAPDKSGLPSDRFSAERTGGSVSTLTIQRTQQEDSAVYLCASSFARTFSYNEQFFGPGTRLTVL.

The chain is built from TRBV29-1 and TRBJ1-1; the match to TRBD1 covers 7 bases. The CDR3 sequence is 13 residues long. Germline lookup yields CDR1 SQVTM and CDR2 ANQGSEA. V shed 6 bases and J 1 base; nucleotides not matched to a gene: 5. In nucleotides, the CDR3 is TGCAGCGTGAGGGCAGGGGGGAACACTGAAGCTTTCTTT. Residues: CSVRAGGNTEAFF.

The chain recombines TRBV5-1 with TRBJ1-1, with 8 bases fitting TRBD1. From germline, CDR1 is SGHRS and CDR2 YFSETQ. V lost 6 bases to trimming and J lost 4 bases; unmatched junction nucleotides: 8. This CDR3 comprises 14 residues. This chain's CDR3 is CASMDRARSTEAFF. The CDR3 nucleotides read TGCGCCAGCATGGACAGGGCGCGGAGCACTGAAGCTTTCTTT.

The chain combines TRBV7-2 with TRBJ2-3; the D gene is possibly TRBD2 (7 bases). The germline V gene encodes CDR1 SGHTA and CDR2 FQGNSA. There are 18 residues in the CDR3. Trimming stripped 2 bases from V and 3 bases from J, with 21 bases between. CDR3 coding DNA: TGTGCCAGCAGCTTACGAGGTGGTGGGGGGGCGCGGACAGATACGCAGTATTTT. This gives the protein CASSLRGGGGARTDTQYF.

The genes are TRBV9 and TRBJ2-3, with a tentative D call TRBD1 (6 bases). CDR1 is SGDLS and CDR2 is YYNGEE in the germline V gene. The ends were cut back, 4 bases at V and 4 bases at J, with 13 bases in the middle. The CDR3 consists of 14 residues. As DNA, the CDR3 is TGTGCCAGCAGCCCACAGGGCGGAGCAGATACGCAGTATTTT. Translated: CASSPQGGADTQYF.

The genes are TRBV6-1 and TRBJ2-7; D gene uncertain. Trimming removed 0 bases from V and 2 bases from J, with 11 bases in between. Germline V gene sequence: CDR1 MNHNS, CDR2 SASEGT. The length of the CDR3 is 15 residues. The CDR3 sequence: CASSEAEGATYEQYF. CDR3 in DNA: TGTGCCAGCAGTGAAGCGGAAGGAGCTACCTACGAGCAGTACTTC.

CDR3 amino acids: CASSPRGGGSSYNEQFF. CDR3 DNA sequence: TGTGCCAGCAGCCCTAGAGGCGGGGGGAGCTCCTACAATGAGCAGTTCTTC. The rearrangement links TRBV4-2 to TRBJ2-1; 8 bases agree with TRBD2. The CDR3 extends over 17 amino acids. V lost 4 bases, J lost 0 bases, and 8 bases stayed unmatched. The germline gives CDR1 LGHNA, CDR2 YNFKEQ.